This T cell receptor beta chain emerged from a study of control samples from healthy donors and cancer patients. Clones were sequenced by immunoSEQ multiplex PCR, and TCRdb holds only the in-frame ones, with some missing. The sample includes more than 50,000 clones, 88% of them seen just once. This clone appeared a single time. The CDR3 loop spans 13 amino acids. Trimming cost V 2 bases and J 4 bases; bases outside gene matches: 4. Germline CDR1 and CDR2: GTSNPN and SVGIG (reference sequence). The chain joins TRBV30 to TRBJ1-1, with 7 bases that match TRBD1. Sequenced input: blood. The sequence was collected from a man aged 45-65 years in good health. CDR3 nucleotide sequence: TGTGCCTGGAGTTTGACAGGGTCCACTGAAGCTTTCTTT. Protein: CAWSLTGSTEAFF.